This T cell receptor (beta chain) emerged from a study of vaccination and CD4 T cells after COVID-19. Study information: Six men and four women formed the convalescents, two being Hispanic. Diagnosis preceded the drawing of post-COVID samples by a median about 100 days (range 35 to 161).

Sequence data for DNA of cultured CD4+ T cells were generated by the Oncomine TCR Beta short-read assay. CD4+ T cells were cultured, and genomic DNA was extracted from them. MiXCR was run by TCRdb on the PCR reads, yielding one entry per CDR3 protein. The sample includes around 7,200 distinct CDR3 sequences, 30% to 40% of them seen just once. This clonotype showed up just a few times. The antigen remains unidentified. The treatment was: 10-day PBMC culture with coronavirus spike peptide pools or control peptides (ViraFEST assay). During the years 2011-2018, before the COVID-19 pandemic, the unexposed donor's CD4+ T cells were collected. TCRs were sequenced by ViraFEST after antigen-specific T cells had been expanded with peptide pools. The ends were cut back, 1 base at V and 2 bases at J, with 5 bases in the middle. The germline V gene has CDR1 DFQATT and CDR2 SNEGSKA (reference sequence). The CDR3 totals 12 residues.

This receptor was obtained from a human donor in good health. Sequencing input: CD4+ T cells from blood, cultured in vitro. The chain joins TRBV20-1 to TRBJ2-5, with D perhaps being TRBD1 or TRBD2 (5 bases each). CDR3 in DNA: TGCAGTGCTAGAGGGGGGCAAGAGACCCAGTACTTC. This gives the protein CSARGGQETQYF.